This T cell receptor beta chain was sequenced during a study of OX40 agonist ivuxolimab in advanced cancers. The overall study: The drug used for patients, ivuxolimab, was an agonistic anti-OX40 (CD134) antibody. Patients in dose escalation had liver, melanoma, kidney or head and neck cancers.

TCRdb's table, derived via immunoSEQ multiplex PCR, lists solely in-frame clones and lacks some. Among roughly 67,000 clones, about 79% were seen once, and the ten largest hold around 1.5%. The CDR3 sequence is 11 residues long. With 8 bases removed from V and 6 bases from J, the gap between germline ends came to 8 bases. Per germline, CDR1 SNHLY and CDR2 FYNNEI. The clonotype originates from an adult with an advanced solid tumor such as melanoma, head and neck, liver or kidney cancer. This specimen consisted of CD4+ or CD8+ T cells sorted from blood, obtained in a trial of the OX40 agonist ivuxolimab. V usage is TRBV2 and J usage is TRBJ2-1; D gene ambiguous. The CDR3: CASLGPNEQFF. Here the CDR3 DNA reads TGTGCCAGCCTTGGCCCCAATGAGCAGTTCTTC.